The 19 T cell receptor beta chains below come from one sample, sequenced in a study of blood T cell repertoires in COVID-19. The assay was immunoSEQ multiplex PCR, and TCRdb's table has in-frame clones only and misses some. The sample contains 70,000 to 95,000 clones, 75% to 85% of which appear only once. The sample was peripheral blood. These receptors were taken from a human donor in a cohort sampled during active COVID-19.

The chain combines TRBV7-3 with TRBJ2-4, with 7 bases matching TRBD2. The CDR3 has 14 amino acids. The germline V gene has CDR1 SGHTA and CDR2 FQGTGA. The ends lost 5 bases at V and 1 base at J; junction bases unmatched: 2. CDR3 region: CASSGGGAKNIQYF. The CDR3 DNA sequence: TGTGCCAGCAGCGGCGGGGGTGCCAAAAACATTCAGTACTTC. Full variable domain (outside the CDR3, taken from reference TRBV7-3 and TRBJ2-4): GAGVSQTPSNKVTEKGKYVELRCDPISGHTALYWYRQSLGQGPEFLIYFQGTGAADDSGLPNDRFFAVRPEGSVSTLKIQRTERGDSAVYLCASSGGGAKNIQYFGAGTRLSVL.

This clone was seen a few times. The genes are TRBV5-1 and TRBJ2-1, with a tentative D call TRBD1 (5 bases). In germline, CDR1 is SGHRS, CDR2 YFSETQ. V was pared by 4 bases and J by 2 bases, with 13 bases between. The CDR3 runs 15 residues. The CDR3 protein is CASSPYVGPYNEQFF. DNA for the CDR3: TGCGCCAGCAGCCCATACGTGGGGCCCTACAATGAGCAGTTCTTC.

The rearrangement uses TRBV7-8 and TRBJ1-5; D perhaps matches TRBD1 (5 bases). Deletions cut 5 bases from V and 0 bases from J, with 14 bases between. Germline V CDR1 and CDR2: SGHVS, FQNEAQ. The CDR3 sequence is 16 residues long. CDR3 sequence reads: CASSPQGQHSNQPQHF. The CDR3 DNA reads as TGTGCCAGCAGCCCCCAGGGTCAGCATAGCAATCAGCCCCAGCATTTT. Full variable domain (missing parts from reference TRBV7-8 and TRBJ1-5): GAGVSQSPRYKVAKRGQDVALRCDPISGHVSLFWYQQALGQGPEFLTYFQNEAQLDKSGLPSDRFFAERPEGSVSTLKIQRTQQEDSAVYLCASSPQGQHSNQPQHFGDGTRLSIL.

This clone appeared a single time. This CDR3 is CASSEARTGTEKLFF. DNA of the CDR3: TGTGCCAGCAGTGAAGCCCGGACAGGGACTGAAAAACTGTTTTTT. This rearrangement joins TRBV6-1 to TRBJ1-4, with TRBD1 matching over 8 bases. J was trimmed by 7 bases and V by 0 bases; bases with no gene match: 4. The germline V gene has CDR1 MNHNS and CDR2 SASEGT. The CDR3 totals 15 residues.

In its sample, this clone was seen a few times. The chain combines TRBV7-6 with TRBJ1-5; D remains ambiguous. The CDR3 runs 12 residues. V gave up 5 bases and J gave up 10 bases, with 12 bases separating them. CDR1 and CDR2 from the germline V gene are SGHVS and FNYEAQ. The DNA of the CDR3 is TGTGCCAGCAGCACAAGAGGGTCTCCCCAGCATTTT. Translation gives CASSTRGSPQHF.

The chain employs TRBV6-6 and TRBJ2-5; 10 bases are a match to TRBD1. The CDR3 runs to 15 residues. The trim removed 5 bases at V and 3 bases at J, leaving 6 bases unmatched. Germline CDR1 MNHNY, CDR2 SVGAGI (reference sequence). The CDR3 reads CASSPGTGAKETQYF. The CDR3 nucleotides are TGTGCCAGCAGTCCCGGGACAGGGGCGAAAGAGACCCAGTACTTC.

This chain connects TRBV11-2 to TRBJ2-1; D gene uncertain. The CDR3 contains 15 residues. Germline V gene sequence: CDR1 SGHAT, CDR2 FQNNGV. V was cut by 0 bases and J by 10 bases, with 16 bases left in between. CDR3 DNA: TGTGCCAGCAGCTTAGAGTTTGCCAGGCCCACCGAGCAGTTCTTC. Translation gives CASSLEFARPTEQFF.

This clone was picked up a small number of times. V usage is TRBV5-5 and J usage is TRBJ1-1; D remains ambiguous. Trimming stripped 5 bases from V and 4 bases from J, with 15 bases between. Looked up from germline, CDR1 is SGHKS and CDR2 is YYEKEE (reference sequence). This CDR3 contains 14 residues. CDR3 sequence: CASSFQKLGTEAFF. In DNA, the CDR3 is TGTGCCAGCAGTTTTCAAAAACTCGGCACTGAAGCTTTCTTT.

V usage is TRBV6-5 and J usage is TRBJ1-2; D remains unclear. V lost 2 bases and J 4 bases, leaving 8 bases between the germline ends. Germline loops: CDR1 MNHEY, CDR2 SVGAGI. The CDR3 is 13 residues long. The CDR3, as DNA: TGTGCCAGCAGTTACGACACCATCTATGGCTACACCTTC. Protein: CASSYDTIYGYTF.

The rearrangement uses TRBV28 and TRBJ2-3; weak D call: TRBD1 (6 bases). This CDR3 has 15 residues. The V end lost 4 bases, the J end lost 7 bases, and 18 bases lay between the germline ends. Germline CDR1 reads MDHEN; CDR2 reads SYDVKM. The CDR3 spells CASSSPQGRSNTQYF. The DNA for the CDR3 is TGTGCCAGCAGTTCCCCGCAGGGGAGATCGAATACGCAGTATTTT.

This clone is a singleton in its sample. V and J are TRBV7-2 and TRBJ2-7; unclear D gene. The CDR3 sequence is 14 residues long. Looked up from germline, CDR1 is SGHTA and CDR2 is FQGNSA. Trimming removed 3 bases from V and 5 bases from J, with 14 bases in between. The CDR3 DNA is TGTGCCAGCAGCTTGTTAGGAACAGATGACGAGCAGTACTTC. It encodes CASSLLGTDDEQYF.

The gene calls are TRBV6-8 and TRBJ2-2; 7 nucleotides match TRBD2. The germline V gene has CDR1 MNHGY and CDR2 SAAAGT. The ends lost 8 bases at V and 2 bases at J; junction bases unmatched: 8. The CDR3 is 15 amino acids. The CDR3: CASASRGVNTGELFF. In DNA, the CDR3 is TGTGCCAGCGCCTCCCGGGGGGTTAACACCGGGGAGCTGTTTTTT.

The rearrangement uses TRBV5-1 and TRBJ2-7; 7 nucleotides agree with TRBD1. With 4 bases clipped from V and 1 base from J, the junction kept 2 bases outside the gene matches. The length of the CDR3 is 13 residues. CDR1 and CDR2 from the germline V gene are SGHRS and YFSETQ. The CDR3: CASSPTGSYEQYF. For the CDR3, the DNA is TGCGCCAGCAGCCCGACAGGGTCCTACGAGCAGTACTTC.

The rearrangement links TRBV6-5 to TRBJ2-1; D may be TRBD2 (5 bases). Germline CDR1 MNHEY, CDR2 SVGAGI. CDR3 length equals 15 residues. V lost 5 bases, J lost 8 bases, and 19 bases lay in between. This chain's CDR3 is CASSLASILVDEQFF. The CDR3, as DNA: TGTGCCAGCAGTCTAGCTAGCATTCTAGTCGATGAGCAGTTCTTC.

This sequence joins TRBV14 and TRBJ2-7, with D perhaps TRBD1 (6 bases). V was shortened by 1 base and J by 6 bases, with 13 bases between the two germline ends. The CDR3 covers 14 residues. CDR1 is SGHDN, CDR2 FVKESK, per germline. CDR3 sequence (DNA): TGTGCCAGCAGCCAAGTACAAAACAGGGTCGAGCAGTACTTC. Encoded protein: CASSQVQNRVEQYF.

This clone was counted ten times or more. V usage is TRBV10-3 and J usage is TRBJ1-2; D possibly corresponds to TRBD1 (6 bases). CDR1 is ENHRY and CDR2 is SYGVKD in the germline V gene. The CDR3 has 13 residues. Trimming shortened V by 4 bases and J by 2 bases, and 8 bases separated the two germline ends. This CDR3 is CAISGTGNYGYTF. CDR3 DNA sequence: TGTGCCATCAGTGGAACAGGGAACTATGGCTACACCTTC.

The chain has TRBV7-9 and TRBJ2-5; 7 nucleotides align to TRBD1. The CDR3 is 14 residues long. Germline CDR1 SEHNR, CDR2 FQNEAQ (reference sequence). V was pared by 5 bases and J by 4 bases, with 7 bases of the junction left unmatched. This CDR3 reads CASSGGQAGETQYF. The CDR3 DNA reads as TGTGCCAGCAGCGGAGGACAGGCGGGAGAGACCCAGTACTTC.

The chain recombines TRBV4-3 with TRBJ2-7; 8 nucleotides agree with TRBD1. The V gene end was trimmed by 1 base and the J gene end by 2 bases; junction bases not matched to a gene: 1. The CDR3 spans 14 residues. Germline CDR1 reads LGHNA; CDR2 reads YSLEER. The CDR3 protein is CASSQGTGTYEQYF. In DNA, the CDR3 is TGCGCCAGCAGCCAAGGGACAGGGACCTACGAGCAGTACTTC.

The chain couples TRBV30 to TRBJ2-6, with D hard to call. Germline loops: CDR1 GTSNPN, CDR2 SVGIG (reference sequence). V was cut by 1 base and J by 0 bases, with 10 bases left in between. This CDR3 is 16 amino acids long. The CDR3 protein is CAWSASRASGANVLTF. The CDR3, as DNA: TGTGCCTGGAGTGCCTCGAGAGCCTCTGGGGCCAACGTCCTGACTTTC. The complete variable domain, with remaining parts taken from reference TRBV30 and TRBJ2-6, reads SQTIHQWPATLVQPVGSPLSLECTVEGTSNPNLYWYRQAAGRGLQLLFYSVGIGQISSEVPQNLSASRPQDRQFILSSKKLLLSDSGFYLCAWSASRASGANVLTFGAGSRLTVL.